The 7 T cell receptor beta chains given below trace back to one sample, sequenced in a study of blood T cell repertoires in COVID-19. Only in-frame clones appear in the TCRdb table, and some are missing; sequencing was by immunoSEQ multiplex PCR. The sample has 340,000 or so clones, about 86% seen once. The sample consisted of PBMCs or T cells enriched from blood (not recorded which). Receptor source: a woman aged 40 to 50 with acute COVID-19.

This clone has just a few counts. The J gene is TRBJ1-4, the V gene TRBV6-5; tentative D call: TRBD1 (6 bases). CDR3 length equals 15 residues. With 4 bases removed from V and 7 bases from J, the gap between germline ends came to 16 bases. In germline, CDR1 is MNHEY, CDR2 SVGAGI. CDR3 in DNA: TGTGCCAGCAGTTTCAACAGGGATATCGGTGAAAAACTGTTTTTT. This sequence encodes CASSFNRDIGEKLFF.

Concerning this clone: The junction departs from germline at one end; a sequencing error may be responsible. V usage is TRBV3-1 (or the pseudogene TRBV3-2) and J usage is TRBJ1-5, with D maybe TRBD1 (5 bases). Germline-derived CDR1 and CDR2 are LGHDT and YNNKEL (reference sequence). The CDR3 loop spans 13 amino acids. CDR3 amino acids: CASSLMPAGPPHF. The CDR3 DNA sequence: TGTGCCAGCAGCCTAATGCCTGCGGGACCCCCGCATTTT.

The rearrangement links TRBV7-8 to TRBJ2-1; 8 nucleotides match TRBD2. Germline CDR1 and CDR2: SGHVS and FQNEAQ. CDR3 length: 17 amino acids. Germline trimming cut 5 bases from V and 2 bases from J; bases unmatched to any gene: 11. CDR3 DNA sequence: TGTGCCAGCAGCCCTCCGGGGCTAGCGGGTGCCTACAATGAGCAGTTCTTC. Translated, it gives CASSPPGLAGAYNEQFF.

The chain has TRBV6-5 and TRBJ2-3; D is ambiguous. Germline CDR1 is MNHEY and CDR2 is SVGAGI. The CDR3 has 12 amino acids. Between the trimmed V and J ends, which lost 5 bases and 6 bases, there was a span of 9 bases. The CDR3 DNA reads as TGTGCCAGCAGTCACAACCTGGATACGCAGTATTTT. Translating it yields CASSHNLDTQYF.

The CDR3 loop reads CASSLGGGRVMDEQFF. CDR3 DNA sequence: TGTGCCAGCAGCTTAGGCGGGGGGAGAGTAATGGATGAGCAGTTCTTC. The rearrangement uses TRBV7-8 and TRBJ2-1, with 8 positions matching TRBD2. The CDR3 is made up of 16 amino acids. The germline V gene has CDR1 SGHVS and CDR2 FQNEAQ. V was pared by 1 base and J by 8 bases, with 10 bases of the junction left unmatched. Full variable domain (missing parts from reference TRBV7-8 and TRBJ2-1): GAGVSQSPRYKVAKRGQDVALRCDPISGHVSLFWYQQALGQGPEFLTYFQNEAQLDKSGLPSDRFFAERPEGSVSTLKIQRTQQEDSAVYLCASSLGGGRVMDEQFFGPGTRLTVL.

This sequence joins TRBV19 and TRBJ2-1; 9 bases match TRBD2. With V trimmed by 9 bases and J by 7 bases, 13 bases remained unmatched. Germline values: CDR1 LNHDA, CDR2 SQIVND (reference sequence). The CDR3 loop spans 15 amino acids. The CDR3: CASWGSGRFRNEQFF. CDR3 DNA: TGTGCCAGCTGGGGTAGCGGGAGATTTAGGAATGAGCAGTTCTTC.

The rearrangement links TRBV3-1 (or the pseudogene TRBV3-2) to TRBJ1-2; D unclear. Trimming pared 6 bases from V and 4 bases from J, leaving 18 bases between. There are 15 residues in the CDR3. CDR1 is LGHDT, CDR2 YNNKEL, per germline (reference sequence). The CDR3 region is CASSHYVGGGYGYTF. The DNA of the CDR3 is TGTGCCAGCAGTCACTACGTGGGAGGCGGCTATGGCTACACCTTC.